The TCR beta chain described here comes from a study of vaccination effects on CD4 cells after COVID-19. Overall study context: After expansion with viral peptide pools in the ViraFEST assay, antigen-specific CD4+ T cells were sequenced.

From germline, CDR1 is SEHNR and CDR2 FQNEAQ (reference sequence). CDR3 length equals 14 residues. The V segment lost 4 bases and the J segment 1 base; nucleotides outside the gene matches: 3. Subsequent to 10 days of culture, CD4+ T cells were isolated. This individual tested PCR-positive for SARS-CoV-2 infection between March and December 2020. Every participant took two doses of the BNT162b2 or mRNA-1273 vaccine. A half-medium replacement with IL-2 medium was carried out on days 3 and 7. Comments on this clone: No antigen is known for it.

Only in-frame clones appear in the TCRdb table, and some are missing; sequencing was by immunoSEQ multiplex PCR. This table has some 50,000 clones, about 70% appearing once. This receptor was taken from a human donor who had a prior SARS-CoV-2 infection. The chain employs TRBV7-9 and TRBJ2-7; 8 bases align to TRBD2. Sequences were derived from CD4+ T cells from PBMCs cultured without peptide, sampled after COVID-19 vaccination. CDR3 in amino acids: CASSSTSGSYEQYF. The CDR3 coding sequence is TGTGCCAGCAGCTCCACTAGCGGATCCTACGAGCAGTACTTC.